These 21 T cell receptor beta chains were sequenced from one sample in a study of OX40 agonist ivuxolimab in advanced cancers. This table comes from immunoSEQ multiplex PCR, and its TCRdb copy is limited to in-frame clones, with some not included. This sample yields some 94,000 clones, of which approximately 94% are seen a single time; around 2% belongs to the top ten. The sample was CD4+ or CD8+ T cells sorted from blood, taken in a trial of the OX40 agonist ivuxolimab. These receptors were taken from an adult with an advanced solid tumor such as melanoma, head and neck, liver or kidney cancer.

Only one count was recorded for this clone. The gene calls are TRBV4-1 and TRBJ2-7; D is possibly TRBD1 (6 bases). Germline CDR1 is MGHRA and CDR2 is YSYEKL. The V end lost 5 bases, the J end lost 6 bases, and 17 bases lay between the germline ends. CDR3 size: 14 residues. The chain's CDR3 is CASSTNWGLGEQYF. CDR3 DNA: TGCGCCAGCAGCACAAATTGGGGGCTCGGCGAGCAGTACTTC.

The chain's CDR3 is CASSYSSAQYF. CDR3 sequence (DNA): TGTGCCAGCAGTTACTCTTCGGCGCAGTATTTT. V is TRBV6-6 and J is TRBJ2-3; D ambiguous. V was shortened by 0 bases and J by 10 bases, with 5 bases between the two germline ends. Germline V gives CDR1 MNHNY, CDR2 SVGAGI (reference sequence). This CDR3 region has 11 residues.

V usage is TRBV11-3 and J usage is TRBJ2-7; D remains ambiguous. This CDR3 comprises 14 residues. V was pared by 4 bases and J by 2 bases, with 12 bases between. CDR1 is SGHNT, CDR2 YENEEA, per germline. The CDR3 DNA follows: TGTGCCAGCAGCTCGGGCCTACCACCCTACGAGCAGTACTTC. It codes for CASSSGLPPYEQYF.

With regard to this clone: A read error is likely here: a far larger clone is one base away. This chain connects TRBV7-3 to TRBJ1-3; D ambiguous. The CDR3 length is 16 residues. Per germline, CDR1 SGHTA and CDR2 FQGTGA. CDR3 DNA sequence: TGTGTCAGCAGCTTAGTTGCCGGTCCCTCTGGAAACACCATATATTTT. Translating gives CVSSLVAGPSGNTIYF.

The genes are TRBV4-1 and TRBJ1-2; the match to TRBD1 covers 8 bases. Germline-derived CDR1 and CDR2 are MGHRA and YSYEKL. V lost 0 bases to trimming and J lost 3 bases; unmatched junction nucleotides: 12. CDR3 length: 18 residues. The CDR3 sequence: CASSQDPGWTGRDYGYTF. In DNA form, the CDR3 reads TGCGCCAGCAGCCAAGACCCGGGATGGACAGGGCGGGACTATGGCTACACCTTC.

The rearrangement links TRBV27 to TRBJ1-1; D is possibly TRBD1 (5 bases). V was pared by 4 bases and J by 2 bases, with 14 bases between. Germline CDR1 and CDR2: MNHEY and SMNVEV (reference sequence). This CDR3 is built from 15 residues. CDR3 sequence: CASSSPVQGNTEAFF. The CDR3 DNA sequence: TGTGCCAGCAGTTCCCCGGTGCAGGGCAACACTGAAGCTTTCTTT.

The chain uses TRBV11-2 and TRBJ2-7; perhaps D is TRBD1 or TRBD2 (5 bases each). The CDR3 has 13 amino acids. V was trimmed by 8 bases and J by 0 bases, leaving 11 bases between them. Germline V lookup: CDR1 SGHAT, CDR2 FQNNGV. The CDR3 DNA is TGTGCCAGCGGAACGGGACCCTCCTACGAGCAGTACTTC. Translation: CASGTGPSYEQYF.

The rearrangement joins TRBV7-9 to TRBJ1-1; D remains unclear. CDR1 and CDR2 (germline): SEHNR, FQNEAQ (reference sequence). The CDR3 runs to 14 residues. V was pared by 5 bases and J by 1 base, with 11 bases between. This CDR3 reads CASSPPGKNTEAFF. CDR3 in DNA: TGTGCCAGCAGCCCTCCCGGGAAGAACACTGAAGCTTTCTTT.

The chain is built from TRBV29-1 and TRBJ1-2; D possibly corresponds to TRBD1 (5 bases). This CDR3 comprises 12 residues. Trimming took 6 bases from V and 9 from J, leaving 17 bases between them. Germline values: CDR1 SQVTM, CDR2 ANQGSEA. CDR3: CSVEVGALRYTF. For the CDR3, the DNA is TGCAGCGTGGAGGTCGGGGCATTACGCTACACCTTC.

This clone is a singleton in its sample. The V and J genes are TRBV28 and TRBJ2-7, with 7 bases lining up with TRBD2. CDR3 length equals 14 residues. CDR1 MDHEN and CDR2 SYDVKM come from the germline V gene. Trimming took 1 base from V and 3 from J; bases not matched to a gene: 3. CDR3 sequence (DNA): TGTGCCAGCAGTTTATTGCGGGGGTACTACGAGCAGTACTTC. Translating gives CASSLLRGYYEQYF.

V and J are TRBV28 and TRBJ2-2; D ambiguous. CDR1 and CDR2 (germline): MDHEN, SYDVKM. V gave up 6 bases and J gave up 7 bases, with 3 bases separating them. This CDR3 is 10 amino acids long. CDR3 sequence: CASSRGELFF. The CDR3, as DNA: TGTGCCAGCAGCCGCGGGGAGCTGTTTTTT.

The chain is built from TRBV7-2 and TRBJ2-6; D might be TRBD2 (6 bases). The V gene's germline CDR1 is SGHTA and CDR2 FQGNSA. The CDR3 spans 13 residues. The germline V and J ends were trimmed by 9 bases and 1 base, with 7 bases remaining between them. This CDR3 reads CARRGSGANVLTF. The DNA of the CDR3 is TGTGCCAGGCGGGGTTCTGGGGCCAACGTCCTGACTTTC.

This clone was counted once. The chain carries TRBV12-5 and TRBJ2-7, with 8 bases identical to TRBD1. The trim removed 4 bases at V and 3 bases at J, leaving 2 bases unmatched. The CDR3 has 13 residues. Germline V gene data show CDR1 as LGHNT and CDR2 as FRNRAP. This CDR3 reads CASGWDRSYEQYF. The CDR3 DNA reads TGTGCTAGTGGTTGGGACAGGAGCTACGAGCAGTACTTC.

The chain recombines TRBV7-3 with TRBJ1-1; 9 bases match TRBD1. Germline V gives CDR1 SGHTA, CDR2 FQGTGA. This CDR3 is built from 14 residues. The V gene end was trimmed by 4 bases and the J gene end by 6 bases; junction bases not matched to a gene: 6. The CDR3 DNA reads as TGTGCCAGCAGCTCCGGGACAGGGATCTCTGAAGCTTTCTTT. The encoded protein is CASSSGTGISEAFF. The full variable domain, its missing parts supplied by reference TRBV7-3 and TRBJ1-1, is GAGVSQTPSNKVTEKGKYVELRCDPISGHTALYWYRQSLGQGPEFLIYFQGTGAADDSGLPNDRFFAVRPEGSVSTLKIQRTERGDSAVYLCASSSGTGISEAFFGQGTRLTVV.

The chain has TRBV5-1 and TRBJ2-1; D is unresolved. Germline values: CDR1 SGHRS, CDR2 YFSETQ. The CDR3 covers 14 residues. V gave up 0 bases and J gave up 8 bases, with 12 bases separating them. CDR3 region: CASSLGAGPDEQFF. The CDR3 DNA sequence: TGCGCCAGCAGCTTGGGGGCAGGACCGGATGAGCAGTTCTTC.

The chain has TRBV28 and TRBJ2-7; D remains unclear. This CDR3 is built from 15 residues. V lost 2 bases and J lost 0, with 11 bases in between. CDR1 is MDHEN and CDR2 is SYDVKM in the germline V gene. The CDR3 loop is CASSLQPSSSYEQYF. The CDR3 nucleotides are TGTGCCAGCAGTTTACAGCCTTCTAGCTCCTACGAGCAGTACTTC.

This clone was detected once. The genes are TRBV4-3 and TRBJ1-2; a possible D gene is TRBD1 (6 bases). CDR1 is LGHNA and CDR2 is YSLEER in the germline V gene. CDR3 length: 16 residues. Trimming pared 0 bases from V and 3 bases from J, leaving 14 bases between. This CDR3 reads CASSQDVLGAYYGYTF. The CDR3 DNA is TGCGCCAGCAGCCAAGATGTCTTGGGGGCTTACTATGGCTACACCTTC.

The J gene is TRBJ2-1, the V gene TRBV30, with 8 positions matching TRBD2. The CDR3 loop spans 15 amino acids. Germline V gene data show CDR1 as GTSNPN and CDR2 as SVGIG (reference sequence). Trimming took 7 bases from V and 4 from J; bases not matched to a gene: 12. The chain's CDR3 is CASTGGKYGYNEQFF. The DNA of the CDR3 is TGTGCCTCGACGGGAGGGAAATATGGATACAATGAGCAGTTCTTC.

The V gene is TRBV28, the J gene TRBJ1-5; 7 bases are shared with TRBD1. The length of the CDR3 is 15 residues. The J segment lost 1 base and the V segment lost 3 bases, leaving 3 bases of the junction unmatched. Germline V gene lookup returns CDR1 MDHEN and CDR2 SYDVKM. CDR3 sequence reads: CASSFDRESNQPQHF. CDR3 DNA: TGTGCCAGCAGTTTTGACAGGGAAAGCAATCAGCCCCAGCATTTT. Drawing the rest from reference TRBV28 and TRBJ1-5, the complete variable domain is DVKVTQSSRYLVKRTGEKVFLECVQDMDHENMFWYRQDPGLGLRLIYFSYDVKMKEKGDIPEGYSVSREKKERFSLILESASTNQTSMYLCASSFDRESNQPQHFGDGTRLSIL.

The gene calls are TRBV6-5 and TRBJ2-7; 9 nucleotides align to TRBD2. From germline, CDR1 is MNHEY and CDR2 SVGAGI. The V segment lost 6 bases and the J segment 3 bases; nucleotides outside the gene matches: 6. The length of the CDR3 is 14 residues. As DNA, the CDR3 is TGTGCCAGCAGCTTAGCGGGAGAGATCTACGAGCAGTACTTC. It translates to CASSLAGEIYEQYF.

The rearrangement joins TRBV4-3 to TRBJ2-1, with 10 bases fitting TRBD1. Trimming cost V 0 bases and J 8 bases; bases outside gene matches: 13. The V gene's germline CDR1 is LGHNA and CDR2 YSLEER. The CDR3 contains 18 residues. The CDR3 DNA reads TGCGCCAGCAGCCAAGATAGCCCGGGACAGGGGTTCGTCGATGAGCAGTTCTTC. The encoded protein is CASSQDSPGQGFVDEQFF.